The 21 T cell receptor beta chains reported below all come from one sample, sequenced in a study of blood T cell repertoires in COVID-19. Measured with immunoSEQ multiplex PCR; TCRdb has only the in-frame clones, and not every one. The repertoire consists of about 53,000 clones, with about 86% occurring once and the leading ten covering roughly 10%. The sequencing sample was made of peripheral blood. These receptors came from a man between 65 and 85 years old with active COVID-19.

The CDR3 bases are TGTGCCAGCAGCGTAGAGGGGCGCCTGGGAAGTGCTTTCTTT. Translating it yields CASSVEGRLGSAFF. The rearrangement links TRBV9 to TRBJ1-1, with D maybe TRBD1 (5 bases). The V end lost 0 bases, the J end lost 11 bases, and 17 bases lay between the germline ends. The CDR3 consists of 14 residues. Germline V gene data show CDR1 as SGDLS and CDR2 as YYNGEE.

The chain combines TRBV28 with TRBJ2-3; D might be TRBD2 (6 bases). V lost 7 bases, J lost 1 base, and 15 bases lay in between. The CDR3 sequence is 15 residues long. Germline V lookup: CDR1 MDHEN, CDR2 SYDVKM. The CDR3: CASTHRGGGTDTQYF. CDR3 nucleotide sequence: TGTGCCAGCACCCACCGGGGCGGGGGCACAGATACGCAGTATTTT.

This CDR3 reads CASSYWAGGDGYTF. CDR3 DNA: TGTGCCAGCAGTTACTGGGCAGGGGGCGATGGCTACACCTTC. The V and J genes are TRBV6-5 and TRBJ1-2; TRBD1 matches 8 bases. The ends lost 1 base at V and 6 bases at J; junction bases unmatched: 4. Germline V lookup: CDR1 MNHEY, CDR2 SVGAGI. This CDR3 has 14 amino acids.

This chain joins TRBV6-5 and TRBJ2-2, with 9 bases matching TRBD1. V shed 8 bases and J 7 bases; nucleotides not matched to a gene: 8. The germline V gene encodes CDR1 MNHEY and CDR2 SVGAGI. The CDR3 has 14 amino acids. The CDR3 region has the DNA TGTGCCAGCTTCCGGGACAGGGTTAGCGGGGAGCTGTTTTTT. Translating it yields CASFRDRVSGELFF.

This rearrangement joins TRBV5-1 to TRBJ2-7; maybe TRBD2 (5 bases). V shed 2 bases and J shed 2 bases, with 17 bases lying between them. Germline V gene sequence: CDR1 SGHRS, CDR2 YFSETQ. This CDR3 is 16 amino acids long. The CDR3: CASSFRTSEIPYEQYF. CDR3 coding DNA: TGCGCCAGCAGCTTTAGGACTTCTGAAATTCCCTACGAGCAGTACTTC.

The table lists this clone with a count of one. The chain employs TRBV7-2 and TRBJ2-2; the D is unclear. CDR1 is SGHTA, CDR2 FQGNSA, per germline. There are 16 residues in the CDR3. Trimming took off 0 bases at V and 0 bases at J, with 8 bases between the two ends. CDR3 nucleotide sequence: TGTGCCAGCAGCTTAGCTGTGACAACGAACACCGGGGAGCTGTTTTTT. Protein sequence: CASSLAVTTNTGELFF.

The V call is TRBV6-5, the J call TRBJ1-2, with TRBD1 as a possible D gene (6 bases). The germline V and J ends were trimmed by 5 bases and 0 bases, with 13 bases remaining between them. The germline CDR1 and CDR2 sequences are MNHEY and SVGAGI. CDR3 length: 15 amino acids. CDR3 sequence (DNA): TGTGCCAGCAGTAACAGGGCCCTAGCTAACTATGGCTACACCTTC. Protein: CASSNRALANYGYTF.

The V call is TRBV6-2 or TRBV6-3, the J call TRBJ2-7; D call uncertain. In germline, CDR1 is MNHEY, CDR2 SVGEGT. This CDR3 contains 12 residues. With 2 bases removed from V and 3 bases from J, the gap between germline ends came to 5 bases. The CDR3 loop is CASSYPSYEQYF. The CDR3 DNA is TGTGCCAGCAGTTACCCCAGCTACGAGCAGTACTTC.

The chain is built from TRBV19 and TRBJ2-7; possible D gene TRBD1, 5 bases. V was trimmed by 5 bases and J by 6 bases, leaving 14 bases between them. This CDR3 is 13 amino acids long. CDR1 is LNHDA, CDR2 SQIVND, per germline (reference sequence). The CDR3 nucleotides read TGTGCCAGTAGTGCAGGGTGGGTTTTCGAGCAGTACTTC. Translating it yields CASSAGWVFEQYF. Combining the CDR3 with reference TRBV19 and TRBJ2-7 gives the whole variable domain DGGITQSPKYLFRKEGQNVTLSCEQNLNHDAMYWYRQDPGQGLRLIYYSQIVNDFQKGDIAEGYSVSREKKESFPLTVTSAQKNPTAFYLCASSAGWVFEQYFGPGTRLTVT.

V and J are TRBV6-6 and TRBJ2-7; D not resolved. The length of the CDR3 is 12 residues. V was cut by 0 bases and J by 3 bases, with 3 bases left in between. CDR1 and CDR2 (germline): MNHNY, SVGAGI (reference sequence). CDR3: CASSYSFYEQYF. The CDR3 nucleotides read TGTGCCAGCAGTTACTCCTTCTACGAGCAGTACTTC.

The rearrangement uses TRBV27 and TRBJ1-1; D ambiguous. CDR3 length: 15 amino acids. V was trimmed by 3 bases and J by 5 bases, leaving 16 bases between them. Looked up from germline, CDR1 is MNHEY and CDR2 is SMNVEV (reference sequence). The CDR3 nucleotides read TGTGCCAGCAGTTTCCTAGGTCCAGAAAGGACTGAAGCTTTCTTT. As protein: CASSFLGPERTEAFF.

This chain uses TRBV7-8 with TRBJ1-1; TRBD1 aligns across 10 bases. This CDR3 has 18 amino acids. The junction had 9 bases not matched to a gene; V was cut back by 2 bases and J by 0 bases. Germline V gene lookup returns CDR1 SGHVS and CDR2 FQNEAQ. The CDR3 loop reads CASSLTTGGADMNTEAFF. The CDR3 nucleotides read TGTGCCAGCAGCTTAACGACAGGGGGCGCGGACATGAACACTGAAGCTTTCTTT.

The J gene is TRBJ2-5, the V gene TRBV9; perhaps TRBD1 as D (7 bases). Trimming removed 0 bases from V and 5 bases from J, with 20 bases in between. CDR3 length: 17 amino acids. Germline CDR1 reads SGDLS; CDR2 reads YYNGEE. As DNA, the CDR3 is TGTGCCAGCAGCGTAGTCGGGACAGCACAAAGCGGGGAGACCCAGTACTTC. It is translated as CASSVVGTAQSGETQYF.

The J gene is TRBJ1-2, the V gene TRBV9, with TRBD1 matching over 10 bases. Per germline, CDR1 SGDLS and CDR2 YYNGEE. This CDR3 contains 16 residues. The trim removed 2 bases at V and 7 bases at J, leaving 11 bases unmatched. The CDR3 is CASSVRDRGILGGYTF. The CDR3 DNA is TGTGCCAGCAGCGTCCGGGACAGGGGAATCCTGGGTGGCTACACCTTC.

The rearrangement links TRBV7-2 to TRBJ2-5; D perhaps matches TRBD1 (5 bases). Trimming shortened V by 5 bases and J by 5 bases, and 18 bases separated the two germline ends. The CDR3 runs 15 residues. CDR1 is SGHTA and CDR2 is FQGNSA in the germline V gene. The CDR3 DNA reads TGTGCCAGCAGCCCATGGGGCAGCCAACGGGAGACCCAGTACTTC. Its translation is CASSPWGSQRETQYF.

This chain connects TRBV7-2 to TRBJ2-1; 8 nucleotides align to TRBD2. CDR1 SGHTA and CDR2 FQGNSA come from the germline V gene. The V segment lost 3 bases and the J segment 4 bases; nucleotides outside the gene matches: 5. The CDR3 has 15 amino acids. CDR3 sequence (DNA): TGTGCCAGCAGCTTTCCCGGGGGGGGGTACAATGAGCAGTTCTTC. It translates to CASSFPGGGYNEQFF.

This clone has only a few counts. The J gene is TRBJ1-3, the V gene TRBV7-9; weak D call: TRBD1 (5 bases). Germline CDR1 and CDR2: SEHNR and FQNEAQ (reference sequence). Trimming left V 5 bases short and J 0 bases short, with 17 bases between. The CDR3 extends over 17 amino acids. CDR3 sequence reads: CASSPNPQASSGNTIYF. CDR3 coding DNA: TGTGCCAGCAGCCCCAACCCACAGGCTTCCTCTGGAAACACCATATATTTT.

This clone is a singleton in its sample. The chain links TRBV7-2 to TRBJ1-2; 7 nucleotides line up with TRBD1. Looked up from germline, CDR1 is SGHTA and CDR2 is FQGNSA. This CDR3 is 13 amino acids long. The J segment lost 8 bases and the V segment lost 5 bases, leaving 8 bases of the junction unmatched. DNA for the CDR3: TGTGCCAGCAGCCCGGACAGGATGGGAGGCTACACCTTC. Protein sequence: CASSPDRMGGYTF.

In DNA form, the CDR3 reads TGTGCCAGTAGTATAAACCCGAGGGAGCAGTACTTC. This gives the protein CASSINPREQYF. The rearrangement uses TRBV19 and TRBJ2-7; no reliable D call. This CDR3 comprises 12 residues. The V end was cut by 2 bases, the J end by 7 bases, with 9 bases between. Germline CDR1 reads LNHDA; CDR2 reads SQIVND (reference sequence).

This CDR3 reads CASSLKDSNTEAFF. The CDR3 DNA reads as TGCGCCAGCAGCTTAAAGGACAGCAACACTGAAGCTTTCTTT. The rearrangement uses TRBV5-1 and TRBJ1-1, with D perhaps matching TRBD1 (6 bases). The germline V and J ends were trimmed by 2 bases and 2 bases, with 10 bases remaining between them. Per germline, CDR1 SGHRS and CDR2 YFSETQ. The CDR3 has 14 residues.

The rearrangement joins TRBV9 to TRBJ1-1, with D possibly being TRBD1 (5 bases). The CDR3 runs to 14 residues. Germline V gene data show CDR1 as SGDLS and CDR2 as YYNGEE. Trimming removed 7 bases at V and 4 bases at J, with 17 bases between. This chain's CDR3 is CASGMDILGTEAFF. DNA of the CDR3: TGTGCCAGCGGAATGGACATACTCGGCACTGAAGCTTTCTTT.